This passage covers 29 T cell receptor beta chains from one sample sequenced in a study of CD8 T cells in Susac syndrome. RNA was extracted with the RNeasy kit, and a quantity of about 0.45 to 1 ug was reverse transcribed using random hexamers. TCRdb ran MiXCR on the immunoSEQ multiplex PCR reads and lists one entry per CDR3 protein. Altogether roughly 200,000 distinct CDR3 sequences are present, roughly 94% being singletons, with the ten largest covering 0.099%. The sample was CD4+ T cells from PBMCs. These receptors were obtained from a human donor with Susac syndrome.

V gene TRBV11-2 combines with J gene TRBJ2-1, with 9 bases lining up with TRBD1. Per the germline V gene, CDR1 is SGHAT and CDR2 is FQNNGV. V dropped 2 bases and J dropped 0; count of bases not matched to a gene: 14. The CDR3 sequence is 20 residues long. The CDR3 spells CASSLKGTGQSLRSYNEQFF. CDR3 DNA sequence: TGTGCCAGCAGCTTAAAGGGGACAGGGCAATCCTTACGCTCCTACAATGAGCAGTTCTTC.

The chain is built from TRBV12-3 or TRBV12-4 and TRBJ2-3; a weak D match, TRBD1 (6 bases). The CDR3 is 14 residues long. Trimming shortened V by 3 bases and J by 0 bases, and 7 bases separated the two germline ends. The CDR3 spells CASSFQGSTDTQYF. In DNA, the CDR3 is TGTGCCAGCAGTTTTCAGGGGAGCACAGATACGCAGTATTTT.

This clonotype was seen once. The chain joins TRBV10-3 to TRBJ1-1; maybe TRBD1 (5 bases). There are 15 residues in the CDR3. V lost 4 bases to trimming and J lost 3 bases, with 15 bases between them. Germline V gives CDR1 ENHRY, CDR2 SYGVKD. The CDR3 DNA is TGTGCCATCAGTGCACATCAGGGAGGGGACACTGAAGCTTTCTTT. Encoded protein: CAISAHQGGDTEAFF.

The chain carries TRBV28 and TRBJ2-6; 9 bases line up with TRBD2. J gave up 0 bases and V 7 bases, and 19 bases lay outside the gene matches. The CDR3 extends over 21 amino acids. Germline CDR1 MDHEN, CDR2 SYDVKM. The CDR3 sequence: CASTLSGLNSGSGSGANVLTF. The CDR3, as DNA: TGTGCCAGCACCCTCTCAGGGCTAAATAGCGGGAGTGGCTCTGGGGCCAACGTCCTGACTTTC.

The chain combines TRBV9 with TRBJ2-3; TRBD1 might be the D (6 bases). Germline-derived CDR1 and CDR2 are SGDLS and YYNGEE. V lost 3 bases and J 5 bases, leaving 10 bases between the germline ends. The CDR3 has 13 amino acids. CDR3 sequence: CASSAGGGDTQYF. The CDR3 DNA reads TGTGCCAGCAGCGCTGGGGGCGGAGATACGCAGTATTTT.

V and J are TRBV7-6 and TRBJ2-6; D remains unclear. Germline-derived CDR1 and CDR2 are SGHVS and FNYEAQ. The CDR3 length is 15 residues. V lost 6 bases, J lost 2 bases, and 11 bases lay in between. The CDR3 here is CASSPGETGANVLTF. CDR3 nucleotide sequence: TGTGCCAGCAGTCCTGGGGAAACTGGGGCCAACGTCCTGACTTTC. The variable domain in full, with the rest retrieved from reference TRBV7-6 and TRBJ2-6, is GAGVSQSPRYKVTKRGQDVALRCDPISGHVSLYWYRQALGQGPEFLTYFNYEAQQDKSGLPNDRFSAERPEGSISTLTIQRTEQRDSAMYRCASSPGETGANVLTFGAGSRLTVL.

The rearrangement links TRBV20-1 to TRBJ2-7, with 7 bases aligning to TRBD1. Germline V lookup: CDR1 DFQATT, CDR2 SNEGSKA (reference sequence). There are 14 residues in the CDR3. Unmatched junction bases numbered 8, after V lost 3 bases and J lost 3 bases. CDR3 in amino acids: CSASPGTASYEQYF. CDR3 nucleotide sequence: TGCAGTGCTAGTCCCGGGACAGCTAGCTACGAGCAGTACTTC.

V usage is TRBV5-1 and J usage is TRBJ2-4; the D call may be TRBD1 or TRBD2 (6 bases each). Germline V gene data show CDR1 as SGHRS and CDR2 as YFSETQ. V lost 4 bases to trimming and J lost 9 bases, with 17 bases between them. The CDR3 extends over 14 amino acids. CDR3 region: CASSQDYGRGIQYF. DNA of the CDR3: TGCGCCAGCAGCCAGGACTACGGCAGGGGCATTCAGTACTTC.

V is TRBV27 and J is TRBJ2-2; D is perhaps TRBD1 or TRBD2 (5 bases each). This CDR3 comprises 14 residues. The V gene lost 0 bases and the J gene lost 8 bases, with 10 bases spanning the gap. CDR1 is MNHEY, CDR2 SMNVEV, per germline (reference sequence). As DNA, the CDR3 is TGTGCCAGCAGTTTATCGGGACCGACGGGGGAGCTGTTTTTT. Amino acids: CASSLSGPTGELFF.

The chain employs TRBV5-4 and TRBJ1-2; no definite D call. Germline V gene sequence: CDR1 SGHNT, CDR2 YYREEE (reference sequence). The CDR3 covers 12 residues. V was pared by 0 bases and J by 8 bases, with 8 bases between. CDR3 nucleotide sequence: TGTGCCAGCAGCTTGGATAAATGGGGCTACACCTTC. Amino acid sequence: CASSLDKWGYTF.

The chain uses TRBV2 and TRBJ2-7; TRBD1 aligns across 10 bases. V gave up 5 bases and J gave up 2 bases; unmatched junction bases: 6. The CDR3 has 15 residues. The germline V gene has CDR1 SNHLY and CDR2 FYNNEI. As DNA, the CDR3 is TGTGCCAGCAGTTTTGACAGGGGGCCTACCTACGAGCAGTACTTC. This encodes CASSFDRGPTYEQYF.

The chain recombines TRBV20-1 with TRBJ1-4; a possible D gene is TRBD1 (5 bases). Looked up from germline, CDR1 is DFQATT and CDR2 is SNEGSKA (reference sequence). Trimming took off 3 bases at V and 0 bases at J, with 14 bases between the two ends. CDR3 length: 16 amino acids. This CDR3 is CSARKGTPTTNEKLFF. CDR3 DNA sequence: TGCAGTGCTAGGAAAGGGACCCCCACAACTAATGAAAAACTGTTTTTT.

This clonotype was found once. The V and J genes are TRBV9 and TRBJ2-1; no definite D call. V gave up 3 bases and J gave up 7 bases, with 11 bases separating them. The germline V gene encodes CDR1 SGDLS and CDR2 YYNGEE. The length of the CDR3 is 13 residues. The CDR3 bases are TGTGCCAGCAGCGCCATCCCGCGGAATGAGCAGTTCTTC. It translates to CASSAIPRNEQFF.

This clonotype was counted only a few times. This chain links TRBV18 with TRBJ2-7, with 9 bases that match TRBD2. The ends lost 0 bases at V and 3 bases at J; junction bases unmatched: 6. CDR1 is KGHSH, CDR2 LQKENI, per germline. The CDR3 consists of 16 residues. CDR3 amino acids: CASSPPGLAGVYEQYF. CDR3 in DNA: TGTGCCAGCTCACCACCGGGACTAGCTGGGGTCTACGAGCAGTACTTC. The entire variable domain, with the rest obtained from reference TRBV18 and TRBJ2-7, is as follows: NAGVMQNPRHLVRRRGQEARLRCSPMKGHSHVYWYRQLPEEGLKFMVYLQKENIIDESGMPKERFSAEFPKEGPSILRIQQVVRGDSAAYFCASSPPGLAGVYEQYFGPGTRLTVT.

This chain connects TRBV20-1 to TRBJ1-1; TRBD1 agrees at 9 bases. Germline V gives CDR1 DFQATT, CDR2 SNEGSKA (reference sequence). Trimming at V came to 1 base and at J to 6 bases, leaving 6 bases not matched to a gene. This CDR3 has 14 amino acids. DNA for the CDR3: TGCAGTGCTAGAGTAAACAGGGGGCAAGCTGAAGCTTTCTTT. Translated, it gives CSARVNRGQAEAFF.

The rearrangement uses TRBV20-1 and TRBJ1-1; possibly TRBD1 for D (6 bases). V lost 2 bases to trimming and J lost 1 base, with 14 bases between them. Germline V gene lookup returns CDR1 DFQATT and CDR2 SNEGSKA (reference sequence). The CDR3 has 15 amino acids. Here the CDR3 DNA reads TGCAGTGCTAGACGAACAGGGCGAGGGAACACTGAAGCTTTCTTT. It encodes CSARRTGRGNTEAFF.

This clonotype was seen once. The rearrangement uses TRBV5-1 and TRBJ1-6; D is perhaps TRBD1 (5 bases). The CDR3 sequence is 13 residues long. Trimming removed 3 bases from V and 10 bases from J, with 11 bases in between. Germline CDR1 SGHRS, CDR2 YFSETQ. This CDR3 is CASSSRVNSPLHF. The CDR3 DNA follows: TGCGCCAGCAGCTCCAGGGTTAACTCACCCCTCCACTTT.

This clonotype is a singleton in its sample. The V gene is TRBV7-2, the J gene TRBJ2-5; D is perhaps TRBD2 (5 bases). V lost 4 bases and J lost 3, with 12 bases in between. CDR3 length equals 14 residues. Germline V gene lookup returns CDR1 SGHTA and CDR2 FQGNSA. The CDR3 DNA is TGTGCCAGCAGCTACTTTGCCGGGGAAGAGACCCAGTACTTC. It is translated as CASSYFAGEETQYF.

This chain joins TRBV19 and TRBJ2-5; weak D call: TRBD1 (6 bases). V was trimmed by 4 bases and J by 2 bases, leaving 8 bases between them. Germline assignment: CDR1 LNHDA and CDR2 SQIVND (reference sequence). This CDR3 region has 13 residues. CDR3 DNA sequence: TGTGCCAGTAGTACACAGGGACAAGAGACCCAGTACTTC. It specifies CASSTQGQETQYF.

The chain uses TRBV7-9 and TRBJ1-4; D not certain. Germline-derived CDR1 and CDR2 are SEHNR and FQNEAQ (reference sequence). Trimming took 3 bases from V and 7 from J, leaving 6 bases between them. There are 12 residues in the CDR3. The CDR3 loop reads CASSLLGEKLFF. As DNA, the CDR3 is TGTGCCAGCAGCTTGTTGGGTGAAAAACTGTTTTTT.

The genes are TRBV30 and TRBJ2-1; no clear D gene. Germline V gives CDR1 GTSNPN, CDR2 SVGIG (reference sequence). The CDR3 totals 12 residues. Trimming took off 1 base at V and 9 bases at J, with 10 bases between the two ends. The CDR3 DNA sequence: TGTGCCTGGAGTGAGGTGGCTAGTGAGCAGTTCTTC. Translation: CAWSEVASEQFF.

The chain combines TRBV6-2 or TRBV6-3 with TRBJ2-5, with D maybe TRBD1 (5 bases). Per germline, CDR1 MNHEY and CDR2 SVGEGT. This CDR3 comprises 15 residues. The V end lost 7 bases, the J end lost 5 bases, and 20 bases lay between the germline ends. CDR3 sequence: CASKQELLLWETQYF. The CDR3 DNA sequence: TGTGCCAGCAAACAGGAACTGCTGCTGTGGGAGACCCAGTACTTC.

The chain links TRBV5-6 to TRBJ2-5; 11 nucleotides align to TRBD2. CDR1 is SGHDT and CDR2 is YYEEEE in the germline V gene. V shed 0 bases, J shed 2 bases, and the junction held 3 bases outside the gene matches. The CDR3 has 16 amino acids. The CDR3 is CASSLVRLAGQETQYF. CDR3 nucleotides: TGTGCCAGCAGCTTGGTAAGACTAGCGGGACAAGAGACCCAGTACTTC.

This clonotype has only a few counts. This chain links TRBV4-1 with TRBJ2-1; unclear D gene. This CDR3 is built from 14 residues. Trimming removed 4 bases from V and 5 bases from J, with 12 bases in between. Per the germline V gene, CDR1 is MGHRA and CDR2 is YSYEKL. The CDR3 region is CASSRYPGHNEQFF. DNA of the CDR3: TGCGCCAGCAGCCGATACCCTGGGCACAATGAGCAGTTCTTC.

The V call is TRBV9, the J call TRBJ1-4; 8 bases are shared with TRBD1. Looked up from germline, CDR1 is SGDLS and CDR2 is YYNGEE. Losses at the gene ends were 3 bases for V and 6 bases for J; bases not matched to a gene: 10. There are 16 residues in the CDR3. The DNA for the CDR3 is TGTGCCAGCAGCGCCGGCCTGACAGGGGCGGATGAAAAACTGTTTTTT. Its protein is CASSAGLTGADEKLFF. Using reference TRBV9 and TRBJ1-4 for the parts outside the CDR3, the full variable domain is DSGVTQTPKHLITATGQRVTLRCSPRSGDLSVYWYQQSLDQGLQFLIQYYNGEERAKGNILERFSAQQFPDLHSELNLSSLELGDSALYFCASSAGLTGADEKLFFGSGTQLSVL.

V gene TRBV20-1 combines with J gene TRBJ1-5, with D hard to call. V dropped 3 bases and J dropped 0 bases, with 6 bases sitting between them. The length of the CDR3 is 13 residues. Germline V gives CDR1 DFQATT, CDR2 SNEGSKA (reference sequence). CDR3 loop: CSASRGSNQPQHF. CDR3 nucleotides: TGCAGTGCTAGTCGGGGTAGCAATCAGCCCCAGCATTTT.

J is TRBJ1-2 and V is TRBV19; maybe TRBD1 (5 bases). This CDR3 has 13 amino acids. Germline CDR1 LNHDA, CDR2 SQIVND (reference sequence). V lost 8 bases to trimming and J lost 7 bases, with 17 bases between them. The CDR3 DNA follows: TGTGCCAGTTTTCGGGACCAACGGAGTGGCTACACCTTC. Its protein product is CASFRDQRSGYTF.

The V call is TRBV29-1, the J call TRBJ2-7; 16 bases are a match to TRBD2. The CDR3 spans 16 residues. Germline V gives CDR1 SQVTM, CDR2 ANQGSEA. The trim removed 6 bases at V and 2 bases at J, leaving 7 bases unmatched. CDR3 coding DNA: TGCAGCGTGGGGACTAGCGGGAGGGCCCCGGCCTACGAGCAGTACTTC. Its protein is CSVGTSGRAPAYEQYF.

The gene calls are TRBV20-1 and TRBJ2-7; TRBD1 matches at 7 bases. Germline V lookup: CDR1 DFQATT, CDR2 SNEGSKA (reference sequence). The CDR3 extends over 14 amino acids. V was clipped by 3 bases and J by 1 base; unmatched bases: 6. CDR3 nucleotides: TGCAGTGCTAGCGAGACAGGGATTTCCTACGAGCAGTACTTC. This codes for CSASETGISYEQYF.